Each of the 26 T cell receptor beta chains below was sequenced from the same sample in a study of blood T cell repertoires in COVID-19. Sequencing was performed with immunoSEQ multiplex PCR; in TCRdb, only in-frame clones are kept and a portion is missing. The table records roughly 64,000 clones, about nine tenths of them present only once. The sample comprised peripheral blood. The receptor source for this set is a man aged 50 or older with active COVID-19.

This sequence joins TRBV5-4 and TRBJ2-7, with TRBD2 identical over 7 bases. Germline CDR1 is SGHNT and CDR2 is YYREEE (reference sequence). The ends lost 2 bases at V and 5 bases at J; junction bases unmatched: 1. The CDR3 sequence is 12 residues long. CDR3 sequence reads: CASSFGGNEQYF. The CDR3 DNA reads as TGTGCCAGCAGCTTCGGGGGGAACGAGCAGTACTTC. The full variable domain, completed using reference TRBV5-4 and TRBJ2-7, is ETGVTQSPTHLIKTRGQQVTLRCSSQSGHNTVSWYQQALGQGPQFIFQYYREEENGRGNFPPRFSGLQFPNYSSELNVNALELDDSALYLCASSFGGNEQYFGPGTRLTVT.

This clone was seen only once. The chain joins TRBV18 to TRBJ1-1; D gene uncertain. Between the trimmed V and J ends, which lost 2 bases and 7 bases, there was a span of 8 bases. The CDR3 loop spans 12 amino acids. From germline, CDR1 is KGHSH and CDR2 LQKENI. The CDR3 here is CASSPMGVEAFF. The CDR3 DNA reads as TGTGCCAGCTCACCAATGGGCGTTGAAGCTTTCTTT.

The J gene is TRBJ2-2, the V gene TRBV4-1; no clear D. The germline CDR1 and CDR2 sequences are MGHRA and YSYEKL. Deletions cut 1 base from V and 5 bases from J, with 8 bases between. The CDR3 length is 14 residues. The CDR3 bases are TGCGCCAGCAGCCAAGGGCAGGCGACCGGGGAGCTGTTTTTT. Translated: CASSQGQATGELFF.

J is TRBJ2-3 and V is TRBV11-3, with TRBD2 identical over 11 bases. From germline, CDR1 is SGHNT and CDR2 YENEEA. This CDR3 region has 15 residues. The V gene end was trimmed by 3 bases and the J gene end by 5 bases; junction bases not matched to a gene: 4. The CDR3 coding sequence is TGTGCCAGCAGCTTTAGCGGGAGGGTTGGAGATACGCAGTATTTT. It yields the protein CASSFSGRVGDTQYF.

J is TRBJ2-1 and V is TRBV7-8; D not certain. The CDR3 covers 14 residues. Germline V CDR1 and CDR2: SGHVS, FQNEAQ. V was shortened by 2 bases and J by 7 bases, with 12 bases between the two germline ends. The CDR3: CASSLLAPKNEQFF. CDR3 DNA: TGTGCCAGCAGCTTATTGGCTCCAAAGAATGAGCAGTTCTTC.

The chain links TRBV19 to TRBJ2-2; 7 bases are a match to TRBD2. CDR1 and CDR2 (germline): LNHDA, SQIVND (reference sequence). The J segment lost 2 bases and the V segment lost 4 bases, leaving 4 bases of the junction unmatched. This CDR3 is built from 15 residues. The CDR3 region is CASSTSGINTGELFF. In nucleotides, the CDR3 is TGTGCCAGTAGTACCAGCGGGATCAACACCGGGGAGCTGTTTTTT. The whole variable domain, filled in from reference TRBV19 and TRBJ2-2, reads DGGITQSPKYLFRKEGQNVTLSCEQNLNHDAMYWYRQDPGQGLRLIYYSQIVNDFQKGDIAEGYSVSREKKESFPLTVTSAQKNPTAFYLCASSTSGINTGELFFGEGSRLTVL.

The J gene is TRBJ2-2, the V gene TRBV6-2 or TRBV6-3, with 10 bases fitting TRBD1. The CDR3 loop spans 16 amino acids. With V trimmed by 5 bases and J by 5 bases, 8 bases remained unmatched. Germline loops: CDR1 MNHEY, CDR2 SVGEGT. CDR3 protein: CASSLGQGGGTGELFF. The CDR3 bases are TGTGCCAGCAGTCTCGGACAGGGGGGCGGTACCGGGGAGCTGTTTTTT.

V is TRBV2 and J is TRBJ1-4, with 7 positions matching TRBD1. CDR3 length equals 14 residues. Germline V gives CDR1 SNHLY, CDR2 FYNNEI. The V segment lost 7 bases and the J segment 3 bases; nucleotides outside the gene matches: 5. The CDR3 loop is CASNRGQSNEKLFF. CDR3 sequence (DNA): TGTGCCAGCAACCGGGGACAGTCTAATGAAAAACTGTTTTTT.

This chain links TRBV29-1 with TRBJ2-2; 10 positions match TRBD1. Trimming cost V 4 bases and J 5 bases; bases outside gene matches: 4. Germline V gene lookup returns CDR1 SQVTM and CDR2 ANQGSEA. This CDR3 has 14 amino acids. DNA of the CDR3: TGCAGCGTTGGGGGACAGGGGAGGACCGGGGAGCTGTTTTTT. Translated: CSVGGQGRTGELFF.

V and J are TRBV19 and TRBJ2-7; 10 positions match TRBD1. The CDR3 consists of 17 residues. Germline V gene lookup returns CDR1 LNHDA and CDR2 SQIVND (reference sequence). Germline trimming cut 5 bases from V and 3 bases from J; bases unmatched to any gene: 13. The CDR3 reads CASSSLPGQGMSYEQYF. DNA of the CDR3: TGTGCCAGTAGTTCTCTCCCGGGACAGGGGATGAGCTACGAGCAGTACTTC.

V usage is TRBV13 and J usage is TRBJ1-1; 7 bases are a match to TRBD1. V shed 6 bases, J shed 11 bases, and the junction held 15 bases outside the gene matches. In germline, CDR1 is PRHDT, CDR2 FYEKMQ (reference sequence). The CDR3 has 14 residues. CDR3 amino acids: CASSRRQGQGGAFF. Here the CDR3 DNA reads TGTGCCAGCAGTAGAAGACAGGGTCAGGGTGGGGCTTTCTTT.

The chain couples TRBV5-8 to TRBJ1-5; 10 bases are shared with TRBD1. Losses at the gene ends were 6 bases for V and 8 bases for J; bases not matched to a gene: 5. The CDR3 runs to 13 residues. Germline loops: CDR1 SGHTS, CDR2 YDEGEE. DNA for the CDR3: TGTGCCAGCACCCGGGACAGGGGAGAGCCCCAGCATTTT. Protein sequence: CASTRDRGEPQHF.

As concerns this clone: Distinct nucleotide sequences in the sample also encode this CDR3. The chain uses TRBV4-1 and TRBJ2-7; 10 bases are shared with TRBD1. Germline assignment: CDR1 MGHRA and CDR2 YSYEKL. J was trimmed by 2 bases and V by 2 bases; bases with no gene match: 3. CDR3 length: 15 residues. The CDR3 loop is CASSQSGTGAYEQYF. CDR3 coding DNA: TGCGCCAGCAGCCAATCCGGGACAGGGGCCTACGAGCAGTACTTC.

The chain is built from TRBV27 and TRBJ2-7, with D perhaps matching TRBD1 (6 bases). Trimming shortened V by 6 bases and J by 1 base, and 10 bases separated the two germline ends. The V gene's germline CDR1 is MNHEY and CDR2 SMNVEV (reference sequence). The CDR3 is made up of 13 amino acids. The CDR3 DNA is TGTGCCAGCAGAGGACAGATGTCCTACGAGCAGTACTTC. Protein sequence: CASRGQMSYEQYF.

This clone was observed a few times. The chain carries TRBV2 and TRBJ2-7, with 7 nucleotides matching TRBD1. In germline, CDR1 is SNHLY, CDR2 FYNNEI. The CDR3 sequence is 15 residues long. Unmatched junction bases numbered 14, after V lost 7 bases and J lost 5 bases. CDR3 in amino acids: CASNPLTGFVDEQYF. CDR3 coding DNA: TGTGCCAGCAACCCCCTGACAGGGTTTGTAGACGAGCAGTACTTC. The full variable domain, in which reference TRBV2 and TRBJ2-7 provide the parts outside the CDR3, is EPEVTQTPSHQVTQMGQEVILRCVPISNHLYFYWYRQILGQKVEFLVSFYNNEISEKSEIFDDQFSVERPDGSNFTLKIRSTKLEDSAMYFCASNPLTGFVDEQYFGPGTRLTVT.

The V and J genes are TRBV11-2 and TRBJ2-7, with D perhaps matching TRBD1 (5 bases). Trimming took off 1 base at V and 0 bases at J, with 13 bases between the two ends. The germline CDR1 and CDR2 sequences are SGHAT and FQNNGV. The CDR3 has 16 residues. The CDR3, as DNA: TGTGCCAGCAGCTTAGGAGGTCACAGGAGCTCCTACGAGCAGTACTTC. Its protein is CASSLGGHRSSYEQYF. Drawing the rest from reference TRBV11-2 and TRBJ2-7, the complete variable domain is EAGVAQSPRYKIIEKRQSVAFWCNPISGHATLYWYQQILGQGPKLLIQFQNNGVVDDSQLPKDRFSAERLKGVDSTLKIQPAKLEDSAVYLCASSLGGHRSSYEQYFGPGTRLTVT.

The chain uses TRBV4-2 and TRBJ1-3, with a weak D call TRBD1 (5 bases). Germline CDR1 and CDR2: LGHNA and YNFKEQ. CDR3 size: 16 residues. V was clipped by 0 bases and J by 0 bases, with 9 bases between them. The CDR3 is CASSQDQGYSGNTIYF. The CDR3 DNA reads TGTGCCAGCAGCCAAGATCAGGGATACTCTGGAAACACCATATATTTT.

This clone has a handful of counts. V and J are TRBV6-4 and TRBJ1-6; D is uncertain. CDR1 and CDR2 (germline): MRHNA, SNTAGT. The CDR3 runs 13 residues. Trimming took off 3 bases at V and 10 bases at J, with 10 bases between the two ends. The CDR3 reads CASSEELRSPLHF. The CDR3, as DNA: TGTGCCAGCAGTGAAGAGTTGAGATCACCCCTCCACTTT.

This clone was observed a single time. The CDR3 sequence: CASSLSVNTGELFF. In DNA, the CDR3 is TGTGCCAGCAGCTTATCAGTGAACACCGGGGAGCTGTTTTTT. This chain connects TRBV7-8 to TRBJ2-2; no clear D gene. The V gene's germline CDR1 is SGHVS and CDR2 FQNEAQ. Trimming pared 2 bases from V and 1 base from J, leaving 5 bases between. The CDR3 sequence is 14 residues long.

This chain joins TRBV11-2 and TRBJ2-7; TRBD1 aligns across 10 bases. Germline V gene data show CDR1 as SGHAT and CDR2 as FQNNGV. The CDR3 runs to 15 residues. Trimming took 1 base from V and 4 from J; bases not matched to a gene: 4. The CDR3 loop reads CASSLGGQGLYEQYF. The CDR3 nucleotides are TGTGCCAGCAGCTTAGGGGGACAGGGGTTGTACGAGCAGTACTTC.

J is TRBJ2-3 and V is TRBV19; a weak D match, TRBD2 (5 bases). CDR1 is LNHDA and CDR2 is SQIVND in the germline V gene (reference sequence). The CDR3 consists of 13 residues. V was trimmed by 11 bases and J by 2 bases, leaving 14 bases between them. The CDR3 DNA sequence: TGTGCCCCCCCGCGGGTTTACACAGATACGCAGTATTTT. This sequence encodes CAPPRVYTDTQYF.

This chain connects TRBV30 to TRBJ2-7, with TRBD1 identical over 7 bases. Germline CDR1 GTSNPN, CDR2 SVGIG (reference sequence). This CDR3 is built from 11 residues. Trimming at V came to 1 base and at J to 6 bases, leaving 0 bases not matched to a gene. The CDR3 region is CAWSEGAEQYF. CDR3 nucleotide sequence: TGTGCCTGGAGTGAGGGGGCCGAGCAGTACTTC. Full variable domain (rest looked up from reference TRBV30 and TRBJ2-7): SQTIHQWPATLVQPVGSPLSLECTVEGTSNPNLYWYRQAAGRGLQLLFYSVGIGQISSEVPQNLSASRPQDRQFILSSKKLLLSDSGFYLCAWSEGAEQYFGPGTRLTVT.

This clone has just one count. The chain employs TRBV30 and TRBJ2-1; TRBD2 aligns across 7 bases. The CDR3 totals 18 residues. The germline V gene encodes CDR1 GTSNPN and CDR2 SVGIG (reference sequence). The ends lost 4 bases at V and 1 base at J; junction bases unmatched: 16. In DNA form, the CDR3 reads TGTGCCTGGACCTGGGGACGGTGGGGGGGGAAATCCTACAATGAGCAGTTCTTC. It codes for CAWTWGRWGGKSYNEQFF. The full variable domain, completed using reference TRBV30 and TRBJ2-1, is SQTIHQWPATLVQPVGSPLSLECTVEGTSNPNLYWYRQAAGRGLQLLFYSVGIGQISSEVPQNLSASRPQDRQFILSSKKLLLSDSGFYLCAWTWGRWGGKSYNEQFFGPGTRLTVL.

The J gene is TRBJ2-4, the V gene TRBV10-3; perhaps TRBD1 as D (6 bases). Trimming removed 8 bases at V and 9 bases at J, with 17 bases between. Germline-derived CDR1 and CDR2 are ENHRY and SYGVKD. The CDR3 runs 13 residues. This chain's CDR3 is CAISPAEGGIQYF. CDR3 nucleotides: TGTGCCATCTCGCCAGCAGAAGGGGGCATTCAGTACTTC.

The chain joins TRBV19 to TRBJ2-7, with TRBD2 as a possible D gene (5 bases). Trimming cost V 5 bases and J 5 bases, with 22 bases left between them. The germline gives CDR1 LNHDA, CDR2 SQIVND (reference sequence). The CDR3 is made up of 16 amino acids. This CDR3 reads CASSLPRVGGEDEQYF. The CDR3 nucleotides read TGTGCCAGTAGTCTCCCGCGGGTTGGAGGAGAGGACGAGCAGTACTTC.

The chain employs TRBV19 and TRBJ1-4; D ambiguous. Germline V gives CDR1 LNHDA, CDR2 SQIVND (reference sequence). The V end lost 6 bases, the J end lost 2 bases, and 16 bases lay between the germline ends. CDR3 length: 16 residues. This CDR3 reads CASRYEGARTNEKLFF. In DNA, the CDR3 is TGTGCCAGTAGGTACGAGGGAGCTCGGACTAATGAAAAACTGTTTTTT.